This TCR beta chain was profiled in a study of early T cells in non-severe SARS-CoV-2 infection. The table lists this clonotype with a few counts. The antigen is not known. CDR3 length equals 14 residues. CDR1 is SQVTM, CDR2 ANQGSEA, per germline. V was pared by 6 bases and J by 0 bases, with 12 bases between. Individually, cDNA molecules had unique molecular identifiers attached to them. TCRdb passed the 5' RACE reads through MiXCR, listing each CDR3 protein once. The sample carries roughly 120,000 distinct CDR3 sequences, around an eighth recorded once. Study results and limitations: Lookups in VDJdb leaned toward anti-spike CD8 responses and missed private and CD4 specificities.

The input for sequencing was whole blood, taken at baseline. This rearrangement joins TRBV29-1 to TRBJ2-1; D is ambiguous. The receptor comes from an adult who was a healthcare worker with PCR-confirmed SARS-CoV-2 infection or an uninfected control (not recorded which). The CDR3 loop is CSVATLASYNEQFF. The CDR3 DNA is TGCAGCGTCGCTACATTAGCCTCCTACAATGAGCAGTTCTTC.